The source of this T cell receptor (beta chain) is a study of blood T cells in healthy people across ages. Study-level findings and limits: Donor CMV infection status was unknown, possibly confounding age-related changes in expanded clonotypes.

PCR was performed a second time for roughly 7 to 12 cycles using a sample-barcoded 5' primer and a J-beta primer mix. One entry per CDR3 protein, called by TCRdb with MiXCR from the 5' RACE reads. The sample records hundreds of thousands of distinct CDR3 sequences, roughly 44% being singletons. A remark on this clonotype: As yet, its antigen is unknown.

Extracted total RNA amounted to at least 5.5 micrograms for each sample. This CDR3 has 15 residues. V lost 7 bases and J 6 bases, leaving 18 bases between the germline ends. The source is a man aged 55 to 70 in good health. Sequenced material: blood. The gene calls are TRBV12-3 or TRBV12-4 and TRBJ1-4; the D gene is possibly TRBD1 (5 bases). CDR3 loop: CASTKMGVLDEKLFF. CDR3 in DNA: TGTGCCAGCACCAAAATGGGGGTATTAGATGAAAAACTGTTTTTT.